These T cell receptor beta chains were read from a single sample in a study of metastatic and nonmetastatic thyroid tumors. MiXCR reprocessed the PCR reads for TCRdb. The data hold almost 70,000 clones, with approximately 15% observed a single time. Sequenced material: blood. All receptors come from a male donor with papillary thyroid cancer or a benign thyroid nodule (not recorded which). Some clones in this sample may be carry-over from other donors' samples. The CDR3 runs from the conserved cysteine through the conserved F or W. The D gene is left open where the match is weak. Not all rows give a size; the values are once, few, many and, for expanded clones, a class.

CASSLVGSNQPQHF	TRBV7-8	TRBJ1-5	-	many
CASSQGGISYEQYF	TRBV7-2	TRBJ2-7	-	-
CASSLSGKSSYEQYF	TRBV12-3/TRBV12-4	TRBJ2-7	-	-
CASSPRGLMNTEAFF	TRBV27	TRBJ1-1	-	many
CAMETGLAGGPGSYEQYF	TRBV6-4	TRBJ2-7	TRBD2	many
CAGSLRPNTEAFF	TRBV7-3	TRBJ1-1	-	-
CASSQEGQGLHNSPLHF	TRBV4-1	TRBJ1-6	TRBD1	once
CASTPGGADTQYF	TRBV11-2	TRBJ2-3	TRBD2	many
CASRDRDRGLTGELFF	TRBV6-1	TRBJ2-2	TRBD1	many
CASSSRGNEQFF	TRBV5-6	TRBJ2-1	-	many
CASRREGGSEAFF	TRBV6-1	TRBJ1-1	-	-
CASSLQTNTEAFF	TRBV6-1	TRBJ1-1	-	few
CASSLRQWRSNEQFF	TRBV19	TRBJ2-1	-	few
CSARDREYEQYF	TRBV20-1	TRBJ2-7	-	few
CASSPTGSNYGYTF	TRBV18	TRBJ1-2	-	many
CAWSASTYGYTF	TRBV30	TRBJ1-2	-	many
CASSVGDRGKLFF	TRBV9	TRBJ1-4	TRBD1	many
CASSLSGTSPYEQYF	TRBV7-2	TRBJ2-7	TRBD2	many
CASTWASNTGELFF	TRBV2	TRBJ2-2	-	-
CASSIARPFSGANVLTF	TRBV19	TRBJ2-6	-	many
CASSFVRENTEAFF	TRBV11-2	TRBJ1-1	-	many
CASSSGAGASSYEQCF	TRBV7-8	TRBJ2-7	-	-
CASSQAGGATALNTEAFF	TRBV3-1	TRBJ1-1	-	few
CASSEARNYGYTF	TRBV10-1	TRBJ1-2	-	many
CASSRPASNEQFF	TRBV5-6	TRBJ2-1	-	many
CASSFLVYAGTSGMNTGELFF	TRBV12-3/TRBV12-4	TRBJ2-2	TRBD2	many
CASRITGGPLYNEQFF	TRBV5-6	TRBJ2-1	TRBD1	few
CASSFGRNQETQYF	TRBV12-3/TRBV12-4	TRBJ2-5	-	many
CASTESSGIDVPPDQPQHF	TRBV19	TRBJ1-5	-	once
CASSPTNPGQQFF	TRBV5-1	TRBJ2-1	-	many
CSASRGGTGSREQYF	TRBV20-1	TRBJ2-7	TRBD1	many
CASSLDVRTARGVEKLFF	TRBV7-3	TRBJ1-4	-	many
CSARDFGIRASRETQYF	TRBV20-1	TRBJ2-5	-	many
CASSLATGTYNEQFF	TRBV11-3	TRBJ2-1	-	-
CASSPGVGALHF	TRBV3-1	TRBJ1-6	-	many
CASSLDQATGTQYF	TRBV11-2	TRBJ2-5	-	many
CAISEWTSWRWEQFF	TRBV10-3	TRBJ2-1	TRBD2	-
CASTSRGGGSSYNEQFF	TRBV19	TRBJ2-1	TRBD2	many
CASSQADSYGYTF	TRBV6-1	TRBJ1-2	-	many
CASSQDDGRLEFGNEQFF	TRBV4-1	TRBJ2-1	-	many